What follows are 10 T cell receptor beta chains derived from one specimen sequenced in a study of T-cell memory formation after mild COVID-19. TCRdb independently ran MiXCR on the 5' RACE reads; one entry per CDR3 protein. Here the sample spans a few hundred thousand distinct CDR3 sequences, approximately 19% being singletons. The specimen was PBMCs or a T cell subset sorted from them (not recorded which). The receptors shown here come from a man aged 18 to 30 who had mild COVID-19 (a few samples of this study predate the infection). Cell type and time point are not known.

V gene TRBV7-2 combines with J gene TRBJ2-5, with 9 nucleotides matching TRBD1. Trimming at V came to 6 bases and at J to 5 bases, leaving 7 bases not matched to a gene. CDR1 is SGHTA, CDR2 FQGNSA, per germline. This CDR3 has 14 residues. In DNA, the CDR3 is TGTGCCAGCAGATTTACAGGGGGCTGGGAGACCCAGTACTTC. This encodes CASRFTGGWETQYF.

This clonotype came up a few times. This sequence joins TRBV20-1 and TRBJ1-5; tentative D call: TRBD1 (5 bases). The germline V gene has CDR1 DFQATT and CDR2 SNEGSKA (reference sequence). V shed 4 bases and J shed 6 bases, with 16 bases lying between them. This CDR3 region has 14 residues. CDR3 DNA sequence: TGCAGTGCTAATCGGGGGAGGGTGGCTCAGCCCCAGCATTTT. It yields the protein CSANRGRVAQPQHF.

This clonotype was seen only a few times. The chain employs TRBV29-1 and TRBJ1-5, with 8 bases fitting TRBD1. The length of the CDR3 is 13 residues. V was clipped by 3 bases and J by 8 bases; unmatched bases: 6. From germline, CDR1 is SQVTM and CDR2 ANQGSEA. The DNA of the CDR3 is TGCAGCGTTGAGGGACAGGCCGGGGAGCCCCAGCATTTT. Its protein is CSVEGQAGEPQHF.

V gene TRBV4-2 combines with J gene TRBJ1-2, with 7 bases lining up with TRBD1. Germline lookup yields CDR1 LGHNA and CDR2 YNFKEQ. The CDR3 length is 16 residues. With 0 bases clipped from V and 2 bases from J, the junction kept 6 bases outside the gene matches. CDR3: CASSQETGRANYGYTF. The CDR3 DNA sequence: TGTGCCAGCAGCCAAGAGACAGGGAGGGCCAACTATGGCTACACCTTC.

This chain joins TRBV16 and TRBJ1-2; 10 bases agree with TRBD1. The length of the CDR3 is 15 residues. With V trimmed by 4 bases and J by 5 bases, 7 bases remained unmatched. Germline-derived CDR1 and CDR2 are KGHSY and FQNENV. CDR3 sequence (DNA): TGTGCCAGCAGCCCCCGGACAGGGGGGATATATGGCTACACCTTC. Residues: CASSPRTGGIYGYTF.

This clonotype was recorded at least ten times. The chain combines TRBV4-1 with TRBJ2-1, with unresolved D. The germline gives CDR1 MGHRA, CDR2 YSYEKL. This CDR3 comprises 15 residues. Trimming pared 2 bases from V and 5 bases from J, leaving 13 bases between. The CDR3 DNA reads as TGCGCCAGCAGCCAATGGGCTAACATGGACAATGAGCAGTTCTTC. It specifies CASSQWANMDNEQFF.

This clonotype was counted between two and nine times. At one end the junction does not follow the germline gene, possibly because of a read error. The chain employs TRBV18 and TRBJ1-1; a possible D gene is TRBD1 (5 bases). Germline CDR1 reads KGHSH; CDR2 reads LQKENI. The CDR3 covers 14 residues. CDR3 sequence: CASSPMGLNPEAFF. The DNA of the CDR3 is TGTGCCAGCTCACCAATGGGGCTGAACCCTGAAGCTTTCTTT.

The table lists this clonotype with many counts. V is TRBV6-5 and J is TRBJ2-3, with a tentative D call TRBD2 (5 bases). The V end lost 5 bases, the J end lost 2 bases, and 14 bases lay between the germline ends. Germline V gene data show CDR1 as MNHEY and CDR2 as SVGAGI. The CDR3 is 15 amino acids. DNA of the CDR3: TGTGCCAGCAGTAGTTACGGGGTGCTCACAGATACGCAGTATTTT. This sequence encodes CASSSYGVLTDTQYF.

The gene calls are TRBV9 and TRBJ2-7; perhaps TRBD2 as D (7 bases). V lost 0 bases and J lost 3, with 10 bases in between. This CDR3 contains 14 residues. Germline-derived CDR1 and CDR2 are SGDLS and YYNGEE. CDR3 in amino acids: CASSVGGGRYEQYF. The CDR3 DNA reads TGTGCCAGCAGCGTAGGGGGGGGCCGCTACGAGCAGTACTTC.

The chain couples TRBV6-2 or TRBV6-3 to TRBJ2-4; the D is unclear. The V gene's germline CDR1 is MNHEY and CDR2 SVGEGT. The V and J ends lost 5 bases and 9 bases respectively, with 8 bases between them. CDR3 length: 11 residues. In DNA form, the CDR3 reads TGTGCCAGCAGTAGAGGAGCCATTCAGTACTTC. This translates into CASSRGAIQYF.